This T cell receptor beta chain was identified during a study of PD-1 blockade in classical Hodgkin lymphoma. This table comes from immunoSEQ multiplex PCR, and its TCRdb copy is limited to in-frame clones, with some not included. The sample carries over 50,000 clones, 65% to 85% recorded once. The CDR3 has 15 residues. CDR1 is SGHDT and CDR2 is YYEEEE in the germline V gene. V was clipped by 4 bases and J by 4 bases; unmatched bases: 4. Each and every patient relapsed after autologous stem cell transplantation, and patients got differing brentuximab vedotin exposure. The sample was peripheral blood mononuclear cells (PBMCs), taken at baseline. This TCR was recovered from a human donor with classical Hodgkin lymphoma. The chain couples TRBV5-6 to TRBJ2-2; 10 nucleotides line up with TRBD2. Here the CDR3 reads CASSPGLASTGELFF. CDR3 in DNA: TGTGCCAGCAGCCCGGGACTAGCGAGCACCGGGGAGCTGTTTTTT.